The entry that follows covers one TCR beta chain sequence. The assay was immunoSEQ multiplex PCR, and TCRdb's table has in-frame clones only and misses some. The data contain some 97,000 clones, roughly four fifths of them singletons. Germline CDR1 is SGHNT and CDR2 is YENEEA. V lost 4 bases and J lost 0, with 8 bases in between. The CDR3 is 14 amino acids. The data belong to a study of PD-1 blockade in mismatch repair-deficient tumors. The chain is built from TRBV11-3 and TRBJ2-3, with unresolved D. This sample comprised peripheral blood, obtained around 8 months after starting pembrolizumab. The receptor was isolated from an adult with mismatch repair-deficient cancer. The CDR3 DNA follows: TGTGCCAGCAGCTCATTTCGCAGCACAGATACGCAGTATTTT. It codes for CASSSFRSTDTQYF.